The 19 T cell receptor beta chains below come from one sample, sequenced in a study of vaccination and CD4 T cells after COVID-19. The antigens of these receptors remain unknown. The Oncomine TCR Beta short-read assay was applied to DNA of cultured CD4+ T cells. TCRdb re-called the PCR reads through MiXCR, storing one row per CDR3 protein. The top ten clones hold more than 10% of a sample with approximately 20,000 distinct CDR3 sequences, roughly 46% of them seen once. Described time point: late sampling 161 to 241 days after vaccination in three convalescent patients. Treatment here: roughly 11-day PBMC culture with coronavirus spike peptide pools or control peptides (ViraFEST assay). Sequenced material: CD4+ T cells from blood, cultured in vitro, taken about 7 months after SARS-CoV-2 vaccination. These receptors were obtained from a human donor who had recovered from COVID-19.

The chain has TRBV7-3 and TRBJ1-1; D call uncertain. The germline gives CDR1 SGHTA, CDR2 FQGTGA. V was cut by 4 bases and J by 1 base, with 13 bases left in between. The CDR3 has 15 residues. The CDR3 loop reads CASSSWRLSNTEAFF. In nucleotides, the CDR3 is TGTGCCAGCAGCTCGTGGAGGCTATCGAACACTGAAGCTTTCTTT.

The chain recombines TRBV29-1 with TRBJ1-2; no definite D call. The CDR3 extends over 11 amino acids. Trimming cost V 1 base and J 6 bases, with 6 bases left between them. Germline V lookup: CDR1 SQVTM, CDR2 ANQGSEA. CDR3 region: CSVEGRDGYTF. The CDR3 nucleotides are TGCAGCGTTGAAGGGAGGGATGGCTACACCTTC. Supplemented by reference TRBV29-1 and TRBJ1-2, the full variable domain reads SAVISQKPSRDICQRGTSLTIQCQVDSQVTMMFWYRQQPGQSLTLIATANQGSEATYESGFVIDKFPISRPNLTFSTLTVSNMSPEDSSIYLCSVEGRDGYTFGSGTRLTVV.

The chain uses TRBV7-3 and TRBJ2-1; 7 bases are shared with TRBD1. Germline V gene data show CDR1 as SGHTA and CDR2 as FQGTGA. This CDR3 region has 15 residues. The junction had 3 bases not matched to a gene; V was cut back by 1 base and J by 3 bases. CDR3 coding DNA: TGTGCCAGCAGCTTAAGACAGGGTGGCTACAATGAGCAGTTCTTC. This codes for CASSLRQGGYNEQFF.

The gene calls are TRBV7-9 and TRBJ2-1; TRBD1 is a possible D gene (5 bases). The CDR3 runs to 12 residues. Between the trimmed V and J ends, which lost 6 bases and 4 bases, there was a span of 7 bases. Germline lookup yields CDR1 SEHNR and CDR2 FQNEAQ (reference sequence). CDR3 coding DNA: TGTGCCAGCAGTGGGGCTTACAATGAGCAGTTCTTC. Its translation is CASSGAYNEQFF.

The chain is built from TRBV20-1 and TRBJ1-1; D is undetermined. V lost 4 bases, J lost 0 bases, and 3 bases lay in between. In germline, CDR1 is DFQATT, CDR2 SNEGSKA (reference sequence). This CDR3 spans 11 amino acids. The CDR3 DNA reads as TGCAGTGCTATACTGAACACTGAAGCTTTCTTT. Amino acids: CSAILNTEAFF.

This clonotype appeared a few times. The V and J genes are TRBV20-1 and TRBJ1-2; D remains unclear. The germline V gene has CDR1 DFQATT and CDR2 SNEGSKA (reference sequence). Trimming took off 0 bases at V and 4 bases at J, with 3 bases between the two ends. This CDR3 has 11 amino acids. The CDR3 DNA sequence: TGCAGTGCTAGAGATGTCTATGGCTACACCTTC. This gives the protein CSARDVYGYTF.

In its sample, this clonotype ranks as medium-sized. The chain has TRBV20-1 and TRBJ2-5; 8 nucleotides align to TRBD2. The length of the CDR3 is 16 residues. With V trimmed by 0 bases and J by 5 bases, 11 bases remained unmatched. Germline V lookup: CDR1 DFQATT, CDR2 SNEGSKA (reference sequence). The CDR3 DNA reads as TGCAGTGCTAGAGATCGCCGATCGGGGGGGCGTGAGACCCAGTACTTC. It translates to CSARDRRSGGRETQYF.

The chain recombines TRBV18 with TRBJ1-2, with D unclear. In germline, CDR1 is KGHSH, CDR2 LQKENI. The CDR3 extends over 13 amino acids. Trimming left V 8 bases short and J 7 bases short, with 17 bases between. This chain's CDR3 is CASHNDPVGGYTF. The CDR3 nucleotides read TGTGCCAGCCATAACGACCCGGTGGGTGGCTACACCTTC.

A few counts support this clonotype. J is TRBJ1-2 and V is TRBV20-1, with TRBD1 identical over 8 bases. V lost 6 bases to trimming and J lost 4 bases; unmatched junction nucleotides: 4. Germline V gene lookup returns CDR1 DFQATT and CDR2 SNEGSKA (reference sequence). There are 12 residues in the CDR3. In DNA, the CDR3 is TGCAGTGCCGACAGGGGAGTCTATGGCTACACCTTC. Translated, it gives CSADRGVYGYTF.

This clonotype was seen only a few times. The chain is built from TRBV15 and TRBJ1-1, with a possible D match to TRBD1 (5 bases). This CDR3 is built from 12 residues. Deletions cut 11 bases from V and 10 bases from J, with 20 bases between. Germline-derived CDR1 and CDR2 are LNHNV and YYDKDF (reference sequence). CDR3 coding DNA: TGTGCCGCGAGAGAGGGGCGCGGGGTAGCTTTCTTT. Translation: CAAREGRGVAFF. The whole variable domain, filled in from reference TRBV15 and TRBJ1-1, reads DAMVIQNPRYQVTQFGKPVTLSCSQTLNHNVMYWYQQKSSQAPKLLFHYYDKDFNNEADTPDNFQSRRPNTSFCFLDIRSPGLGDTAMYLCAAREGRGVAFFGQGTRLTVV.

This clonotype came up a few times. This chain connects TRBV7-6 to TRBJ1-2; 7 bases are shared with TRBD1. V was pared by 5 bases and J by 2 bases, with 8 bases of the junction left unmatched. The CDR3 totals 15 residues. The germline V gene encodes CDR1 SGHVS and CDR2 FNYEAQ. Here the CDR3 DNA reads TGTGCCAGCAGCCCAGCCGTGACAGGGAACTATGGCTACACCTTC. Translated: CASSPAVTGNYGYTF. Full variable domain (remainder filled in from reference TRBV7-6 and TRBJ1-2): GAGVSQSPRYKVTKRGQDVALRCDPISGHVSLYWYRQALGQGPEFLTYFNYEAQQDKSGLPNDRFSAERPEGSISTLTIQRTEQRDSAMYRCASSPAVTGNYGYTFGSGTRLTVV.

This chain uses TRBV25-1 with TRBJ1-1; possibly TRBD1 for D (5 bases). V was pared by 1 base and J by 10 bases, with 10 bases between. Looked up from germline, CDR1 is MGHDK and CDR2 is SYGVNS. The CDR3 extends over 12 amino acids. The chain's CDR3 is CASSEWDLGAFF. The CDR3, as DNA: TGTGCCAGCAGTGAATGGGACCTCGGAGCTTTCTTT.

The rearrangement uses TRBV20-1 and TRBJ2-1; D remains unclear. This CDR3 comprises 14 residues. V was shortened by 5 bases and J by 0 bases, with 11 bases between the two germline ends. Per the germline V gene, CDR1 is DFQATT and CDR2 is SNEGSKA (reference sequence). For the CDR3, the DNA is TGCAGTGCTCCCGGCGAAAGCTCCTACAATGAGCAGTTCTTC. It yields the protein CSAPGESSYNEQFF.

A few counts support this clonotype. The chain uses TRBV20-1 and TRBJ2-7; TRBD2 matches 7 bases. Germline V lookup: CDR1 DFQATT, CDR2 SNEGSKA (reference sequence). After removal of 5 bases from V and 2 bases from J, the junction contained 3 bases not matched to a gene. The CDR3 is made up of 12 amino acids. DNA for the CDR3: TGCAGTGCTCGGGGAGGGGCCTACGAGCAGTACTTC. Encoded protein: CSARGGAYEQYF.

By its share, this clonotype is medium-sized. V gene TRBV20-1 combines with J gene TRBJ1-3; TRBD1 matches 9 bases. Germline CDR1 is DFQATT and CDR2 is SNEGSKA (reference sequence). Trimming at V came to 4 bases and at J to 4 bases, leaving 5 bases not matched to a gene. CDR3 length: 14 residues. Written as DNA, the CDR3 is TGCAGTGCTATGCGGACAGGGGACGGAAACACCATATATTTT. Protein: CSAMRTGDGNTIYF.

V is TRBV10-3 and J is TRBJ2-3, with D perhaps matching TRBD2 (6 bases). The V end lost 5 bases, the J end lost 2 bases, and 11 bases lay between the germline ends. CDR1 is ENHRY, CDR2 SYGVKD, per germline. The CDR3 is made up of 14 amino acids. In nucleotides, the CDR3 is TGTGCCATCAGTAGCCTAGCGTCCACAGATACGCAGTATTTT. Its protein product is CAISSLASTDTQYF.

This clonotype is classed as medium-sized. The genes are TRBV20-1 and TRBJ1-2, with 10 nucleotides matching TRBD1. J was trimmed by 4 bases and V by 5 bases; bases with no gene match: 13. CDR1 is DFQATT, CDR2 SNEGSKA, per germline (reference sequence). The CDR3 has 16 amino acids. CDR3 residues: CSAARTGGSGIYGYTF. The DNA of the CDR3 is TGCAGTGCTGCCAGGACAGGGGGTAGTGGAATCTATGGCTACACCTTC.

The chain combines TRBV6-1 with TRBJ2-5, with 8 positions matching TRBD1. After removal of 4 bases from V and 1 base from J, the junction contained 2 bases not matched to a gene. Looked up from germline, CDR1 is MNHNS and CDR2 is SASEGT. The CDR3 runs to 14 residues. The chain's CDR3 is CASSVTGAQETQYF. For the CDR3, the DNA is TGTGCCAGCAGTGTGACAGGGGCCCAAGAGACCCAGTACTTC.

The chain combines TRBV20-1 with TRBJ1-5, with 10 bases lining up with TRBD1. The CDR3 extends over 15 amino acids. From germline, CDR1 is DFQATT and CDR2 SNEGSKA (reference sequence). V gave up 6 bases and J gave up 0 bases; unmatched junction bases: 5. The CDR3 DNA follows: TGCAGTGCCCCTGGGACAGGGGATAGCAATCAGCCCCAGCATTTT. Its translation: CSAPGTGDSNQPQHF.